Following are 8 T cell receptor beta chains from one sample sequenced in a study of blood T cell repertoires in COVID-19. The data were produced by immunoSEQ multiplex PCR, yet TCRdb's version contains in-frame clones alone and is incomplete. Of fewer than 400,000 clones detected, around 90% appear once; the ten largest clones hold 8% to 9.5%. Material for sequencing was PBMCs or T cells enriched from blood (not recorded which). The receptors were sampled from a woman between 18 and 29 years old who had recovered from COVID-19.

The chain joins TRBV19 to TRBJ1-1, with a tentative D call TRBD1 (5 bases). This CDR3 is 13 amino acids long. The V gene's germline CDR1 is LNHDA and CDR2 SQIVND (reference sequence). Trimming stripped 7 bases from V and 5 bases from J, with 14 bases between. The CDR3 sequence: CASNNWGETEAFF. The CDR3 region has the DNA TGTGCCAGTAACAATTGGGGGGAAACTGAAGCTTTCTTT. Full variable domain (rest looked up from reference TRBV19 and TRBJ1-1): DGGITQSPKYLFRKEGQNVTLSCEQNLNHDAMYWYRQDPGQGLRLIYYSQIVNDFQKGDIAEGYSVSREKKESFPLTVTSAQKNPTAFYLCASNNWGETEAFFGQGTRLTVV.

This clone was recorded a few times. The V call is TRBV7-9, the J call TRBJ1-2; perhaps TRBD1 as D (6 bases). The length of the CDR3 is 18 residues. V was cut by 3 bases and J by 0 bases, with 20 bases left in between. CDR1 and CDR2 from the germline V gene are SEHNR and FQNEAQ (reference sequence). Here the CDR3 reads CASSLTIYREGANYGYTF. The CDR3 DNA sequence: TGTGCCAGCAGCTTGACAATTTACAGGGAAGGAGCTAACTATGGCTACACCTTC.

This rearrangement joins TRBV7-2 to TRBJ1-4; the D gene is possibly TRBD1 (5 bases). CDR3 length: 15 amino acids. V lost 3 bases, J lost 6 bases, and 14 bases lay in between. Germline V lookup: CDR1 SGHTA, CDR2 FQGNSA. For the CDR3, the DNA is TGTGCCAGCAGCTTGGGGCAGGGATCTTATGAAAAACTGTTTTTT. This codes for CASSLGQGSYEKLFF.

This chain joins TRBV28 and TRBJ2-1, with TRBD1 identical over 8 bases. Looked up from germline, CDR1 is MDHEN and CDR2 is SYDVKM. V was clipped by 6 bases and J by 5 bases; unmatched bases: 9. The CDR3 has 15 residues. The CDR3, as DNA: TGTGCCAGCAGGACTCTGGGGACAGGAAACAATGAGCAGTTCTTC. This sequence encodes CASRTLGTGNNEQFF.

The J gene is TRBJ2-2, the V gene TRBV7-6; 7 bases fit TRBD2. This CDR3 contains 17 residues. From germline, CDR1 is SGHVS and CDR2 FNYEAQ. After removal of 0 bases from V and 7 bases from J, the junction contained 11 bases not matched to a gene. CDR3 amino acids: CASSLAGASGVIGELFF. CDR3 in DNA: TGTGCCAGCAGCTTAGCAGGAGCCAGCGGGGTGATCGGGGAGCTGTTTTTT.

The chain carries TRBV5-6 and TRBJ2-7, with 9 bases matching TRBD2. This CDR3 region has 19 residues. V lost 2 bases to trimming and J lost 0 bases; unmatched junction nucleotides: 15. CDR1 is SGHDT, CDR2 YYEEEE, per germline. CDR3 in DNA: TGTGCCAGCAGCTTACGACGAGGACTAGCGACTTACAACTCCTACGAGCAGTACTTC. The encoded protein is CASSLRRGLATYNSYEQYF.

The CDR3 protein is CATSRETGVDSPLHF. CDR3 DNA: TGTGCCACCAGCAGAGAAACAGGGGTCGATTCACCCCTCCACTTT. V gene TRBV15 combines with J gene TRBJ1-6; 7 nucleotides align to TRBD1. Per the germline V gene, CDR1 is LNHNV and CDR2 is YYDKDF (reference sequence). V shed 0 bases and J 8 bases; nucleotides not matched to a gene: 4. The CDR3 sequence is 15 residues long.

The CDR3 DNA is TGTGCCACCTCACGCGCGGGAGGCCACTACAATGAGCAGTTCTTC. Protein product: CATSRAGGHYNEQFF. The chain uses TRBV6-5 and TRBJ2-1; 8 positions match TRBD2. Germline V lookup: CDR1 MNHEY, CDR2 SVGAGI. The ends lost 10 bases at V and 3 bases at J; junction bases unmatched: 11. CDR3 length equals 15 residues.